These 26 T cell receptor beta chains came from one sample sequenced in a study of T cell responses to AZD1222 COVID-19 vaccine. Measured with immunoSEQ multiplex PCR; TCRdb has only the in-frame clones, and not every one. The sample holds 95,000 to 150,000 clones; 92% are singletons and the top ten take about 7.7%. Here the sequenced sample was peripheral blood, taken 28 days after the second AZD1222 dose. Source of these receptors: an adult who received the AZD1222 COVID-19 vaccine.

This clone showed up just a few times. V usage is TRBV3-1 (or the pseudogene TRBV3-2) and J usage is TRBJ1-5, with D maybe TRBD1 (5 bases). The CDR3 runs 14 residues. CDR1 and CDR2 (germline): LGHDT, YNNKEL (reference sequence). Trimming stripped 5 bases from V and 9 bases from J, with 17 bases between. The CDR3 region has the DNA TGTGCCAGCAGCGGGACGTCCTATGGGTGGCCCCAGCATTTT. This codes for CASSGTSYGWPQHF.

The chain's CDR3 is CASSPGQGKLYEQYF. CDR3 nucleotides: TGTGCCAGTAGTCCCGGACAGGGCAAGTTGTACGAGCAGTACTTC. This sequence joins TRBV19 and TRBJ2-7; 8 bases map to TRBD1. Trimming at V came to 5 bases and at J to 4 bases, leaving 10 bases not matched to a gene. CDR1 LNHDA and CDR2 SQIVND come from the germline V gene (reference sequence). The CDR3 runs 15 residues.

J is TRBJ2-6 and V is TRBV27; 7 bases are shared with TRBD1. Germline V gene data show CDR1 as MNHEY and CDR2 as SMNVEV (reference sequence). Trimming at V came to 6 bases and at J to 1 base, leaving 9 bases not matched to a gene. The length of the CDR3 is 17 residues. DNA for the CDR3: TGTGCCAGCAGCTCAGACAGGGTGTTATCTGGGGCCAACGTCCTGACTTTC. The encoded protein is CASSSDRVLSGANVLTF.

V and J are TRBV7-2 and TRBJ2-7, with D tentatively TRBD1 or TRBD2 (5 bases each). Germline CDR1 reads SGHTA; CDR2 reads FQGNSA. Trimming removed 5 bases from V and 2 bases from J, with 13 bases in between. The CDR3 extends over 14 amino acids. The CDR3 here is CASSLGGTPYEQYF. CDR3 bases: TGTGCCAGCAGCCTAGGTGGGACCCCCTACGAGCAGTACTTC.

The CDR3 loop reads CASSPDRPMNTGELFF. The CDR3 region has the DNA TGTGCCAGCTCACCCGACAGGCCCATGAACACCGGGGAGCTGTTTTTT. The chain carries TRBV18 and TRBJ2-2, with D possibly matching TRBD1 (6 bases). CDR1 KGHSH and CDR2 LQKENI come from the germline V gene. Trimming took off 3 bases at V and 1 base at J, with 12 bases between the two ends. The CDR3 is 16 residues long.

The chain is built from TRBV28 and TRBJ2-2; the D gene is possibly TRBD2 (5 bases). The CDR3 contains 18 residues. V shed 6 bases and J shed 1 base, with 21 bases lying between them. From germline, CDR1 is MDHEN and CDR2 SYDVKM. The CDR3 DNA sequence: TGTGCCAGCAGCCGAACCCCCCGCACGGCGGGGAACACCGGGGAGCTGTTTTTT. Translated, it gives CASSRTPRTAGNTGELFF.

The J gene is TRBJ1-5, the V gene TRBV28, with D unresolved. Germline V CDR1 and CDR2: MDHEN, SYDVKM. V lost 3 bases and J 3 bases, leaving 6 bases between the germline ends. CDR3 size: 13 residues. The CDR3 region has the DNA TGTGCCAGCAGTTTGGCAGACAATCAGCCCCAGCATTTT. It is translated as CASSLADNQPQHF.

The rearrangement uses TRBV6-5 and TRBJ2-1; the match to TRBD2 covers 7 bases. J lost 5 bases, V lost 7 bases, and 11 bases had no gene match. In germline, CDR1 is MNHEY, CDR2 SVGAGI. The CDR3 spans 15 residues. The chain's CDR3 is CASTLYPGTNNEQFF. As DNA, the CDR3 is TGTGCCAGCACTTTGTACCCCGGGACTAACAATGAGCAGTTCTTC.

Ten or more counts support this clone. Relative to the germline gene, one junction end is altered; a read error may explain this. The chain couples TRBV5-6 to TRBJ2-2; either TRBD1 or TRBD2 may fit D (5 bases each). Germline CDR1 and CDR2: SGHDT and YYEEEE. CDR3 length: 14 residues. CDR3 loop: CASRLGEYTGELFF. For the CDR3, the DNA is TGTGCCAGCAGATTGGGGGAGTACACCGGGGAGCTGTTTTTT. The full variable domain, rest sourced from reference TRBV5-6 and TRBJ2-2, is DAGVTQSPTHLIKTRGQQVTLRCSPKSGHDTVSWYQQALGQGPQFIFQYYEEEERQRGNFPDRFSGHQFPNYSSELNVNALLLGDSALYLCASRLGEYTGELFFGEGSRLTVL.

In DNA form, the CDR3 reads TGTGCCAGCAGCAAGAATAGCGGGGGAACCTACGAGCAGTACTTC. Translating gives CASSKNSGGTYEQYF. The chain combines TRBV11-2 with TRBJ2-7; 9 nucleotides align to TRBD2. With 5 bases clipped from V and 2 bases from J, the junction kept 7 bases outside the gene matches. Per germline, CDR1 SGHAT and CDR2 FQNNGV. The CDR3 covers 15 residues.

CDR3 in amino acids: CASSSRIRQGTKTQYF. CDR3 in DNA: TGTGCCAGCAGTTCAAGAATCAGACAGGGGACGAAGACCCAGTACTTC. This sequence joins TRBV28 and TRBJ2-5, with 8 bases aligning to TRBD1. This CDR3 region has 16 residues. Germline loops: CDR1 MDHEN, CDR2 SYDVKM. The ends lost 4 bases at V and 6 bases at J; junction bases unmatched: 13. Full variable domain (outside the CDR3, taken from reference TRBV28 and TRBJ2-5): DVKVTQSSRYLVKRTGEKVFLECVQDMDHENMFWYRQDPGLGLRLIYFSYDVKMKEKGDIPEGYSVSREKKERFSLILESASTNQTSMYLCASSSRIRQGTKTQYFGPGTRLLVL.

This sequence joins TRBV5-1 and TRBJ1-2; D gene ambiguous. V was pared by 2 bases and J by 2 bases, with 13 bases between. This CDR3 is 15 amino acids long. Germline assignment: CDR1 SGHRS and CDR2 YFSETQ. The CDR3 nucleotides read TGCGCCAGCAGCTTCGGCGGTTCGGGAAACTATGGCTACACCTTC. This codes for CASSFGGSGNYGYTF.

J is TRBJ1-1 and V is TRBV28, with D hard to call. Germline CDR1 MDHEN, CDR2 SYDVKM. The CDR3 extends over 13 amino acids. The V end was cut by 5 bases, the J end by 0 bases, with 7 bases between. The CDR3 here is CASSLRMNTEAFF. CDR3 DNA sequence: TGTGCCAGCAGTCTCCGGATGAACACTGAAGCTTTCTTT.

The chain has TRBV24-1 and TRBJ2-5; TRBD1 aligns across 8 bases. The V gene's germline CDR1 is KGHDR and CDR2 SFDVKD. CDR3 length equals 15 residues. Losses at the gene ends were 4 bases for V and 2 bases for J; bases not matched to a gene: 5. CDR3 DNA sequence: TGTGCCACCAGTGAGACGACAGGGGCTCAAGAGACCCAGTACTTC. Protein sequence: CATSETTGAQETQYF.

The chain couples TRBV4-1 to TRBJ1-2; a weak D match, TRBD1 (5 bases). Looked up from germline, CDR1 is MGHRA and CDR2 is YSYEKL. This CDR3 is 15 amino acids long. V lost 0 bases and J lost 4, with 12 bases in between. The CDR3 bases are TGCGCCAGCAGCCAAGAAAGCAGGGCCCTCTATGGCTACACCTTC. It yields the protein CASSQESRALYGYTF.

This chain joins TRBV19 and TRBJ1-5; no definite D call. Germline V gives CDR1 LNHDA, CDR2 SQIVND (reference sequence). Trimming took off 7 bases at V and 9 bases at J, with 16 bases between the two ends. The CDR3 consists of 13 residues. The CDR3 region is CASNMRAGWPQHF. For the CDR3, the DNA is TGTGCCAGTAATATGAGAGCCGGTTGGCCCCAGCATTTT. The full variable domain, its missing parts supplied by reference TRBV19 and TRBJ1-5, is DGGITQSPKYLFRKEGQNVTLSCEQNLNHDAMYWYRQDPGQGLRLIYYSQIVNDFQKGDIAEGYSVSREKKESFPLTVTSAQKNPTAFYLCASNMRAGWPQHFGDGTRLSIL.

The rearrangement joins TRBV27 to TRBJ2-5; D is undetermined. The germline V gene encodes CDR1 MNHEY and CDR2 SMNVEV (reference sequence). V lost 3 bases and J lost 1, with 0 bases in between. The CDR3 runs 11 residues. CDR3 nucleotide sequence: TGTGCCAGCAGTTTCCAAGAGACCCAGTACTTC. It encodes CASSFQETQYF.

CDR3 bases: TGCGCCAGCAGCAGGCAAGGACTAGCGGGAGGTGATGAGCAGTTCTTC. Protein product: CASSRQGLAGGDEQFF. The chain joins TRBV5-1 to TRBJ2-1, with TRBD2 matching 14 bases. The CDR3 has 16 amino acids. Per germline, CDR1 SGHRS and CDR2 YFSETQ. Trimming removed 4 bases from V and 8 bases from J; junction bases left unmatched: 8. Full variable domain (remainder filled in from reference TRBV5-1 and TRBJ2-1): KAGVTQTPRYLIKTRGQQVTLSCSPISGHRSVSWYQQTPGQGLQFLFEYFSETQRNKGNFPGRFSGRQFSNSRSEMNVSTLELGDSALYLCASSRQGLAGGDEQFFGPGTRLTVL.

This rearrangement joins TRBV7-2 to TRBJ1-3; no clear D gene. This CDR3 is 15 amino acids long. The germline gives CDR1 SGHTA, CDR2 FQGNSA. The germline V and J ends were trimmed by 5 bases and 2 bases, with 13 bases remaining between them. DNA for the CDR3: TGTGCCAGCAGCCCGCGGACGTCTACTGGAAACACCATATATTTT. As protein: CASSPRTSTGNTIYF. The full variable domain, rest sourced from reference TRBV7-2 and TRBJ1-3, is GAGVSQSPSNKVTEKGKDVELRCDPISGHTALYWYRQSLGQGLEFLIYFQGNSAPDKSGLPSDRFSAERTGGSVSTLTIQRTQQEDSAVYLCASSPRTSTGNTIYFGEGSWLTVV.

This chain uses TRBV3-1 (or the pseudogene TRBV3-2) with TRBJ2-5, with 7 bases identical to TRBD2. V gave up 6 bases and J gave up 1 base; unmatched junction bases: 8. This CDR3 comprises 15 residues. Per germline, CDR1 LGHDT and CDR2 YNNKEL (reference sequence). CDR3 nucleotide sequence: TGTGCCAGCAGACGACTAGCTAGCCGCCAAGAGACCCAGTACTTC. This translates into CASRRLASRQETQYF.

This clone was recorded only once. The V gene is TRBV6-6, the J gene TRBJ2-1, with 7 bases matching TRBD1. This CDR3 contains 16 residues. Germline V gene data show CDR1 as MNHNY and CDR2 as SVGAGI (reference sequence). Trimming cost V 2 bases and J 3 bases; bases outside gene matches: 7. CDR3 nucleotides: TGTGCCAGCAGTTACCCGGCCAGGGGGAACTACAATGAGCAGTTCTTC. As protein: CASSYPARGNYNEQFF.

The chain uses TRBV7-9 and TRBJ1-4; 9 nucleotides line up with TRBD1. V lost 5 bases to trimming and J lost 4 bases; unmatched junction nucleotides: 5. CDR3 length equals 15 residues. CDR1 and CDR2 (germline): SEHNR, FQNEAQ (reference sequence). For the CDR3, the DNA is TGTGCCAGCAGCCACCAGGACAGGGGTAATGAAAAACTGTTTTTT. This sequence encodes CASSHQDRGNEKLFF.

The genes are TRBV5-4 and TRBJ2-3; the D gene is possibly TRBD2 (6 bases). The V end lost 0 bases, the J end lost 2 bases, and 10 bases lay between the germline ends. CDR3 size: 15 residues. The germline gives CDR1 SGHNT, CDR2 YYREEE (reference sequence). The CDR3: CASSLVASDTDTQYF. DNA for the CDR3: TGTGCCAGCAGCTTGGTGGCTAGCGACACAGATACGCAGTATTTT.

Remarks on this clone: Other DNA sequences from this sample encode an identical CDR3 as well. The chain is built from TRBV3-1 (or the pseudogene TRBV3-2) and TRBJ2-7, with no clear D. Trimming took 3 bases from V and 2 from J, leaving 2 bases between them. In germline, CDR1 is LGHDT, CDR2 YNNKEL (reference sequence). This CDR3 has 11 amino acids. The CDR3 bases are TGTGCCAGCAGCCAGGCCTACGAGCAGTACTTC. It is translated as CASSQAYEQYF.

The chain uses TRBV5-1 and TRBJ1-6; D is possibly TRBD1 (5 bases). Trimming shortened V by 0 bases and J by 16 bases, and 29 bases separated the two germline ends. This CDR3 has 18 amino acids. CDR1 SGHRS and CDR2 YFSETQ come from the germline V gene. CDR3 region: CASSLAPPGPGARRHLHF. In DNA, the CDR3 is TGCGCCAGCAGCTTGGCCCCGCCAGGTCCCGGGGCTCGAAGACATCTCCACTTT.

J is TRBJ1-5 and V is TRBV19; TRBD1 is a possible D gene (6 bases). V dropped 7 bases and J dropped 0 bases, with 19 bases sitting between them. The CDR3 sequence is 17 residues long. The germline gives CDR1 LNHDA, CDR2 SQIVND (reference sequence). In nucleotides, the CDR3 is TGTGCCAGTACCAAATTTCGGGACAATCATAGCAATCAGCCCCAGCATTTT. It codes for CASTKFRDNHSNQPQHF. Based on the CDR3 plus reference TRBV19 and TRBJ1-5, the full variable domain is DGGITQSPKYLFRKEGQNVTLSCEQNLNHDAMYWYRQDPGQGLRLIYYSQIVNDFQKGDIAEGYSVSREKKESFPLTVTSAQKNPTAFYLCASTKFRDNHSNQPQHFGDGTRLSIL.